Each of the 18 T cell receptor beta chains below was sequenced from the same sample in a study of T cell repertoires in cytomegalovirus infection. One entry per CDR3 protein, called by TCRdb with MiXCR from the reads. Of more than 150,000 distinct CDR3 sequences detected, around a quarter appear once; the ten largest clones hold roughly 9.7%. Sequenced: PBMCs. The receptor set was obtained from a human donor in good health (CMV status not recorded). Some clones in this sample may be carry-over from other donors' samples.

The chain couples TRBV7-9 to TRBJ2-7; 8 nucleotides match TRBD1. CDR1 SEHNR and CDR2 FQNEAQ come from the germline V gene (reference sequence). The V and J ends lost 1 base and 4 bases, in that order; junction bases with no gene match: 6. CDR3 length: 15 residues. CDR3 loop: CASSLVQGASYEQYF. The CDR3 DNA reads TGTGCCAGCAGCTTAGTCCAGGGGGCGTCATACGAGCAGTACTTC.

Only a few counts were recorded for this clonotype. This chain connects TRBV28 to TRBJ1-2; 8 bases agree with TRBD1. Germline CDR1 MDHEN, CDR2 SYDVKM. Trimming removed 4 bases from V and 8 bases from J; junction bases left unmatched: 12. The CDR3 is 15 amino acids. The CDR3 coding sequence is TGTGCCAGCAGTTCTCCTCGGACAGGGAGCGACGGCTACACCTTC. Its protein product is CASSSPRTGSDGYTF.

This clonotype was picked up a small number of times. This chain links TRBV29-1 with TRBJ1-1; no definite D call. Germline assignment: CDR1 SQVTM and CDR2 ANQGSEA. The CDR3 is 11 residues long. In DNA form, the CDR3 reads TGCAGTCTTCTCAGAGACACTGAAGCTTTCTTT. Translation: CSLLRDTEAFF.

The chain carries TRBV12-3 or TRBV12-4 and TRBJ1-4; no firm D call. The germline V and J ends were trimmed by 7 bases and 4 bases, with 13 bases remaining between them. The CDR3 is 14 residues long. The CDR3 loop reads CASTVRGFNEKLFF. In DNA form, the CDR3 reads TGTGCCAGCACCGTCCGGGGTTTTAATGAAAAACTGTTTTTT.

Concerning this clonotype: Possible read error: a much larger clone is one base away. The chain recombines TRBV7-1 with TRBJ2-1; 9 positions agree with TRBD2. TRBV7-1 is designated an ORF whose function remains uncertain. The CDR3 is 11 residues long. CDR3 residues: CTSSSAGGRFF. The DNA for the CDR3 is TGTACCAGCAGCTCAGCGGGGGGTCGGTTCTTC.

V and J are TRBV6-6 and TRBJ1-1; D is uncertain. This CDR3 comprises 12 residues. The germline V gene encodes CDR1 MNHNY and CDR2 SVGAGI (reference sequence). V gave up 6 bases and J gave up 0 bases, with 5 bases separating them. The CDR3 sequence: CASRGLNTEAFF. In nucleotides, the CDR3 is TGTGCCAGCAGGGGGTTGAACACTGAAGCTTTCTTT.

The V gene is TRBV20-1, the J gene TRBJ1-1, with D maybe TRBD1 (5 bases). The V gene's germline CDR1 is DFQATT and CDR2 SNEGSKA (reference sequence). The CDR3 is 13 amino acids. Deletions cut 4 bases from V and 5 bases from J, with 14 bases between. The CDR3: CSATEGVVTEAFF. In nucleotides, the CDR3 is TGCAGTGCTACCGAAGGGGTGGTAACTGAAGCTTTCTTT.

In this sample, this clonotype turned up a few times. The chain carries TRBV11-2 and TRBJ1-1, with D possibly being TRBD1 (6 bases). This CDR3 is 14 amino acids long. Germline CDR1 and CDR2: SGHAT and FQNNGV. V was cut by 1 base and J by 6 bases, with 12 bases left in between. CDR3 residues: CASSLAPGQPEAFF. CDR3 coding DNA: TGTGCCAGCAGCTTAGCCCCCGGACAGCCTGAAGCTTTCTTT.

In its sample, this clonotype was seen a few times. J is TRBJ2-1 and V is TRBV20-1; 9 nucleotides line up with TRBD2. From germline, CDR1 is DFQATT and CDR2 SNEGSKA (reference sequence). With 6 bases clipped from V and 7 bases from J, the junction kept 10 bases outside the gene matches. The CDR3 is made up of 14 amino acids. This CDR3 is CSAFGLAIKNEQFF. The CDR3 DNA follows: TGCAGTGCATTCGGACTAGCGATAAAGAATGAGCAGTTCTTC.

There are a few counts of this clonotype. J is TRBJ1-5 and V is TRBV7-9; D gene unclear. The germline V gene encodes CDR1 SEHNR and CDR2 FQNEAQ (reference sequence). The V end lost 3 bases, the J end lost 5 bases, and 8 bases lay between the germline ends. The CDR3 sequence is 13 residues long. CDR3 nucleotide sequence: TGTGCCAGCAGCTTTTCGACGGATCAGCCCCAGCATTTT. Translation: CASSFSTDQPQHF.

The chain carries TRBV5-6 and TRBJ1-5; no definite D call. This CDR3 is built from 15 residues. Germline CDR1 reads SGHDT; CDR2 reads YYEEEE. V gave up 2 bases and J gave up 0 bases, with 9 bases separating them. The CDR3 here is CASSFGGYSNQPQHF. DNA for the CDR3: TGTGCCAGCAGCTTCGGCGGTTATAGCAATCAGCCCCAGCATTTT.

This sequence joins TRBV6-1 and TRBJ2-7; D not certain. The CDR3 runs 10 residues. Germline lookup yields CDR1 MNHNS and CDR2 SASEGT. V lost 7 bases to trimming and J lost 4 bases, with 5 bases between them. The CDR3 protein is CASMGYEQYF. CDR3 DNA: TGTGCCAGCATGGGGTACGAGCAGTACTTC.

This clonotype was observed a few times. The V call is TRBV5-4, the J call TRBJ2-3; D uncertain. Deletions cut 2 bases from V and 3 bases from J, with 7 bases between. Germline V gene sequence: CDR1 SGHNT, CDR2 YYREEE (reference sequence). The CDR3 has 13 amino acids. The DNA for the CDR3 is TGTGCCAGCAGCTTTACTGGAACAGATACGCAGTATTTT. Translation: CASSFTGTDTQYF.

This chain joins TRBV30 and TRBJ1-1; D might be TRBD1 (5 bases). Trimming left V 4 bases short and J 1 base short, with 10 bases between. The CDR3 covers 13 residues. CDR1 is GTSNPN and CDR2 is SVGIG in the germline V gene (reference sequence). The CDR3 protein is CAWKGHGNTEAFF. CDR3 in DNA: TGTGCCTGGAAGGGGCATGGGAACACTGAAGCTTTCTTT.

This clonotype was found many times. The chain combines TRBV7-8 with TRBJ2-1, with 7 bases matching TRBD2. The CDR3 has 15 residues. Looked up from germline, CDR1 is SGHVS and CDR2 is FQNEAQ. The V gene end was trimmed by 2 bases and the J gene end by 2 bases; junction bases not matched to a gene: 3. CDR3 DNA: TGTGCCAGCAGCTTAAAAGCGGGGACCTACAATGAGCAGTTCTTC. It specifies CASSLKAGTYNEQFF.

The CDR3 loop is CASSLGLGANSEAFF. The DNA of the CDR3 is TGTGCCAGCAGCTTAGGTCTGGGGGCTAATTCAGAAGCTTTCTTT. V and J are TRBV7-2 and TRBJ1-1; the D gene is possibly TRBD1 (6 bases). Germline lookup yields CDR1 SGHTA and CDR2 FQGNSA. The CDR3 contains 15 residues. Trimming took 1 base from V and 8 from J, leaving 17 bases between them.

This rearrangement joins TRBV28 to TRBJ1-4; no clear D gene. V gave up 2 bases and J gave up 7 bases, with 14 bases separating them. CDR3 length equals 15 residues. Germline-derived CDR1 and CDR2 are MDHEN and SYDVKM. CDR3: CASSLIGRVGEKLFF. CDR3 DNA sequence: TGTGCCAGCAGTTTAATTGGGCGAGTGGGTGAAAAACTGTTTTTT. Full variable domain (remainder filled in from reference TRBV28 and TRBJ1-4): DVKVTQSSRYLVKRTGEKVFLECVQDMDHENMFWYRQDPGLGLRLIYFSYDVKMKEKGDIPEGYSVSREKKERFSLILESASTNQTSMYLCASSLIGRVGEKLFFGSGTQLSVL.

The gene calls are TRBV4-1 and TRBJ2-7; D remains ambiguous. The germline V gene encodes CDR1 MGHRA and CDR2 YSYEKL. The CDR3 loop spans 15 amino acids. The V gene lost 1 base and the J gene lost 0 bases, with 10 bases spanning the gap. Here the CDR3 reads CASSQVAGGSYEQYF. CDR3 in DNA: TGCGCCAGCAGCCAAGTAGCCGGTGGCTCCTACGAGCAGTACTTC.